One and the same sample provided the 22 T cell receptor beta chains below, sequenced in a study of T cell responses to AZD1222 COVID-19 vaccine. Only in-frame clones appear in the TCRdb table, and some are missing; sequencing was by immunoSEQ multiplex PCR. The table shows roughly 140,000 clones, with around 83% occurring only once. The input for sequencing was peripheral blood, taken on day 0 of MenACWY control vaccination. All receptors derive from an adult in good health.

The V and J genes are TRBV3-1 (or the pseudogene TRBV3-2) and TRBJ1-2; D is possibly TRBD1 (6 bases). Trimming removed 5 bases at V and 7 bases at J, with 14 bases between. The CDR3 is 13 residues long. The germline V gene has CDR1 LGHDT and CDR2 YNNKEL (reference sequence). CDR3: CASSLTGRSGYTF. The CDR3 DNA reads TGTGCCAGCAGCTTAACAGGGCGGAGTGGCTACACCTTC.

This sequence joins TRBV5-1 and TRBJ1-5, with a tentative D call TRBD1 (5 bases). Germline loops: CDR1 SGHRS, CDR2 YFSETQ. The CDR3 is made up of 14 amino acids. V was pared by 1 base and J by 7 bases, with 12 bases between. Here the CDR3 DNA reads TGCGCCAGCAGCTTGTCGCAGGGAGGCCAGCCCCAGCATTTT. Its protein is CASSLSQGGQPQHF.

The V and J genes are TRBV27 and TRBJ2-5; D unclear. The CDR3 extends over 13 amino acids. Germline V lookup: CDR1 MNHEY, CDR2 SMNVEV (reference sequence). Trimming removed 3 bases at V and 0 bases at J, with 5 bases between. The CDR3 sequence is CASSLGYQETQYF. DNA of the CDR3: TGTGCCAGCAGTTTGGGTTACCAAGAGACCCAGTACTTC.

The count of this clone is one. The V and J genes are TRBV11-2 and TRBJ2-3, with TRBD2 matching over 10 bases. Germline assignment: CDR1 SGHAT and CDR2 FQNNGV. CDR3 length: 16 residues. V trimming: 1 base; J trimming: 3 bases; junction bases outside the gene matches: 4. The DNA of the CDR3 is TGTGCCAGCAGCTTAGGCCCGGGACTAGCGACAGATACGCAGTATTTT. Translated, it gives CASSLGPGLATDTQYF.

CDR3 bases: TGCGCCAGCAGCAGCGGGACAGGGGGCGTCTCAGGCTACACCTTC. Translating gives CASSSGTGGVSGYTF. This sequence joins TRBV5-1 and TRBJ1-2; 12 bases are a match to TRBD1. The junction had 9 bases not matched to a gene; V was cut back by 4 bases and J by 8 bases. There are 15 residues in the CDR3. The germline V gene encodes CDR1 SGHRS and CDR2 YFSETQ. Supplemented by reference TRBV5-1 and TRBJ1-2, the full variable domain reads KAGVTQTPRYLIKTRGQQVTLSCSPISGHRSVSWYQQTPGQGLQFLFEYFSETQRNKGNFPGRFSGRQFSNSRSEMNVSTLELGDSALYLCASSSGTGGVSGYTFGSGTRLTVV.

This sequence joins TRBV5-5 and TRBJ2-3; TRBD1 agrees at 8 bases. Per germline, CDR1 SGHKS and CDR2 YYEKEE (reference sequence). The CDR3 runs 18 residues. V lost 0 bases to trimming and J lost 2 bases; unmatched junction nucleotides: 11. CDR3 DNA sequence: TGTGCCAGCAGCTTGGTTTTAGTGCGTCAGGGGGCCACAGATACGCAGTATTTT. Translation gives CASSLVLVRQGATDTQYF.

This chain links TRBV19 with TRBJ1-4, with 8 bases identical to TRBD1. The CDR3 is made up of 18 amino acids. Trimming at V came to 2 bases and at J to 0 bases, leaving 8 bases not matched to a gene. Germline CDR1 reads LNHDA; CDR2 reads SQIVND (reference sequence). In DNA, the CDR3 is TGTGCCAGTAGTATATGGGACAGGTCCCACACAACTAATGAAAAACTGTTTTTT. Translation gives CASSIWDRSHTTNEKLFF.

This clone was counted a single time. The genes are TRBV2 and TRBJ2-7, with D unresolved. Germline CDR1 SNHLY, CDR2 FYNNEI. CDR3 length: 12 residues. V lost 5 bases and J 6 bases, leaving 11 bases between the germline ends. CDR3 in amino acids: CASSSERSEQYF. CDR3 coding DNA: TGTGCCAGCAGTAGTGAGAGGAGCGAGCAGTACTTC.

This chain uses TRBV5-1 with TRBJ1-1; maybe TRBD1 (5 bases). The CDR3 is 14 residues long. Trimming shortened V by 3 bases and J by 4 bases, and 13 bases separated the two germline ends. Germline values: CDR1 SGHRS, CDR2 YFSETQ. This CDR3 is CASSSGTRGTEAFF. CDR3 DNA sequence: TGCGCCAGCAGCTCCGGGACCCGGGGCACTGAAGCTTTCTTT.

V is TRBV6-1 and J is TRBJ2-3; possibly TRBD2 for D (5 bases). The CDR3 runs 15 residues. CDR1 is MNHNS and CDR2 is SASEGT in the germline V gene. V dropped 1 base and J dropped 6 bases, with 14 bases sitting between them. The DNA for the CDR3 is TGTGCCAGCAGTGAAGTTGGACTCTCGGGGGATACGCAGTATTTT. It codes for CASSEVGLSGDTQYF.

The chain combines TRBV4-1 with TRBJ1-1; D call uncertain. V lost 7 bases, J lost 0 bases, and 15 bases lay in between. Germline-derived CDR1 and CDR2 are MGHRA and YSYEKL. This CDR3 is built from 15 residues. CDR3: CASNFREGMNTEAFF. CDR3 in DNA: TGCGCCAGCAATTTTCGGGAAGGGATGAACACTGAAGCTTTCTTT.

The V and J genes are TRBV28 and TRBJ2-3, with no clear D. Germline lookup yields CDR1 MDHEN and CDR2 SYDVKM. Trimming took 7 bases from V and 7 from J, leaving 21 bases between them. This CDR3 is 15 amino acids long. DNA for the CDR3: TGTGCCAGCACCCAATCCAAGGCCCCACCGTATACGCAGTATTTT. Its translation: CASTQSKAPPYTQYF.

The gene calls are TRBV5-6 and TRBJ2-7, with TRBD1 matching 9 bases. The CDR3 runs 15 residues. Per germline, CDR1 SGHDT and CDR2 YYEEEE. The junction had 10 bases not matched to a gene; V was cut back by 2 bases and J by 7 bases. CDR3 nucleotides: TGTGCCAGCAGCTTCCGAGGGTACAGGGGGCTTGAGCAGTACTTC. Translated: CASSFRGYRGLEQYF.

The rearrangement joins TRBV7-3 to TRBJ2-1; 10 bases fit TRBD2. The CDR3 spans 14 residues. The germline V gene encodes CDR1 SGHTA and CDR2 FQGTGA. Germline trimming cut 5 bases from V and 8 bases from J; bases unmatched to any gene: 6. The chain's CDR3 is CASSPGLASDEQFF. CDR3 bases: TGTGCCAGCAGCCCGGGACTAGCGTCGGATGAGCAGTTCTTC.

This rearrangement joins TRBV4-1 to TRBJ1-5, with 7 bases that match TRBD1. Germline V gives CDR1 MGHRA, CDR2 YSYEKL. The CDR3 spans 15 residues. V lost 3 bases to trimming and J lost 4 bases; unmatched junction nucleotides: 6. CDR3 sequence reads: CASSHSPDRNQPQHF. The CDR3 region has the DNA TGCGCCAGCAGCCACTCGCCGGACAGGAATCAGCCCCAGCATTTT.

J is TRBJ2-7 and V is TRBV11-2, with D unresolved. Between the trimmed V and J ends, which lost 0 bases and 0 bases, there was a span of 9 bases. The CDR3 has 15 amino acids. CDR1 is SGHAT, CDR2 FQNNGV, per germline. The CDR3 DNA reads TGTGCCAGCAGCTTAGATCACGTTGGCTCCTACGAGCAGTACTTC. This codes for CASSLDHVGSYEQYF.

The chain couples TRBV28 to TRBJ1-6; D is perhaps TRBD1 (6 bases). Germline V CDR1 and CDR2: MDHEN, SYDVKM. This CDR3 comprises 15 residues. Trimming took 2 bases from V and 6 from J, leaving 11 bases between them. The CDR3 reads CASSLRMGANSPLHF. As DNA, the CDR3 is TGTGCCAGCAGTTTAAGGATGGGGGCTAATTCACCCCTCCACTTT.

The chain couples TRBV18 to TRBJ1-1; the match to TRBD1 covers 8 bases. The J segment lost 4 bases and the V segment lost 8 bases, leaving 3 bases of the junction unmatched. The germline V gene has CDR1 KGHSH and CDR2 LQKENI. This CDR3 has 12 residues. The CDR3 bases are TGTGCCAGCACCACAGGGGGCACTGAAGCTTTCTTT. Amino acid sequence: CASTTGGTEAFF. Combining the CDR3 with reference TRBV18 and TRBJ1-1 gives the whole variable domain NAGVMQNPRHLVRRRGQEARLRCSPMKGHSHVYWYRQLPEEGLKFMVYLQKENIIDESGMPKERFSAEFPKEGPSILRIQQVVRGDSAAYFCASTTGGTEAFFGQGTRLTVV.

The chain recombines TRBV6-5 with TRBJ2-7, with D possibly matching TRBD2 (7 bases). CDR1 and CDR2 from the germline V gene are MNHEY and SVGAGI. Trimming took 7 bases from V and 2 from J, leaving 18 bases between them. CDR3 length: 15 residues. This CDR3 is CASIRVRGGTYEQYF. CDR3 DNA sequence: TGTGCCAGCATTAGAGTTAGGGGGGGAACCTACGAGCAGTACTTC.

The V and J genes are TRBV14 and TRBJ2-3, with unresolved D. Germline values: CDR1 SGHDN, CDR2 FVKESK. This CDR3 is built from 13 residues. Trimming left V 3 bases short and J 5 bases short, with 9 bases between. This CDR3 is CASSQVFGDTQYF. The CDR3 nucleotides read TGTGCCAGCAGCCAGGTATTCGGAGATACGCAGTATTTT. The variable domain in full, with the rest retrieved from reference TRBV14 and TRBJ2-3, is EAGVTQFPSHSVIEKGQTVTLRCDPISGHDNLYWYRRVMGKEIKFLLHFVKESKQDESGMPNNRFLAERTGGTYSTLKVQPAELEDSGVYFCASSQVFGDTQYFGPGTRLTVL.

The rearrangement joins TRBV7-2 to TRBJ2-7, with 7 bases that match TRBD1. Per the germline V gene, CDR1 is SGHTA and CDR2 is FQGNSA. J gave up 3 bases and V 1 base, and 6 bases lay outside the gene matches. This CDR3 comprises 15 residues. The CDR3 protein is CASSLVQGEGYEQYF. CDR3 nucleotide sequence: TGTGCCAGCAGCTTAGTGCAGGGGGAAGGCTACGAGCAGTACTTC.

The chain joins TRBV5-1 to TRBJ2-3, with D tentatively TRBD2 (5 bases). V was clipped by 9 bases and J by 3 bases, with 14 bases between them. The V gene's germline CDR1 is SGHRS and CDR2 YFSETQ. This CDR3 region has 13 residues. CDR3 protein: CATGVQVTDTQYF. The CDR3, as DNA: TGCGCCACCGGGGTTCAAGTAACAGATACGCAGTATTTT.